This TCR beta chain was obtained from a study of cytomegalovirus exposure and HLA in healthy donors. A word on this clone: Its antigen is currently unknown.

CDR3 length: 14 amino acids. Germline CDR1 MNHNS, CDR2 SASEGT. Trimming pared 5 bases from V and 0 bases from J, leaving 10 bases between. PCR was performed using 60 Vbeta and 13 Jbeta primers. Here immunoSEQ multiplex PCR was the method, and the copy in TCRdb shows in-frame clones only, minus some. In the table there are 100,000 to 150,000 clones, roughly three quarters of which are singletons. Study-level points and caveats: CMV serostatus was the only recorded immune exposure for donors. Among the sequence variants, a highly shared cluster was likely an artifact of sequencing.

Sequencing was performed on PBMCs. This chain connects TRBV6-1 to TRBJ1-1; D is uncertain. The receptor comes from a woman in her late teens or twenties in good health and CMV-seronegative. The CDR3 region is CASSLINMNTEAFF. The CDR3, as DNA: TGTGCCAGCAGTCTGATCAACATGAACACTGAAGCTTTCTTT.